The 16 T cell receptor beta chains below were found in one sample sequenced in a study of T cells after posttransplantation cyclophosphamide. Busulfan-fludarabine conditioning, marrow transplant, and cyclophosphamide on days +3 and +4 were administered. The repertoire was sequenced with immunoSEQ multiplex PCR; TCRdb's copy has only in-frame clones and lacks some. The data show thousands of clones, with around 82% seen just once and approximately 15% held by the top ten. The sequencing here drew on CD4+ T cells sorted from blood, taken around 1,100 days after allogeneic stem cell transplant with posttransplant cyclophosphamide. All receptors come from a female patient in her thirties or forties who received an allogeneic stem cell transplant from a related donor, was CMV-positive, and had no GVHD. These T cells may partly come from the graft donor.

This chain uses TRBV15 with TRBJ2-7, with D maybe TRBD2 (6 bases). This CDR3 region has 12 residues. CDR1 and CDR2 from the germline V gene are LNHNV and YYDKDF (reference sequence). The ends were cut back, 3 bases at V and 7 bases at J, with 10 bases in the middle. CDR3 amino acids: CATSRDYWEQYF. Here the CDR3 DNA reads TGTGCCACCAGCAGGGACTATTGGGAGCAGTACTTC. Supplemented by reference TRBV15 and TRBJ2-7, the full variable domain reads DAMVIQNPRYQVTQFGKPVTLSCSQTLNHNVMYWYQQKSSQAPKLLFHYYDKDFNNEADTPDNFQSRRPNTSFCFLDIRSPGLGDTAMYLCATSRDYWEQYFGPGTRLTVT.

This chain uses TRBV27 with TRBJ1-6; 7 bases align to TRBD1. Germline assignment: CDR1 MNHEY and CDR2 SMNVEV (reference sequence). V lost 3 bases and J lost 10; bases outside the gene matches: 6. This CDR3 has 14 amino acids. The CDR3 sequence: CASSFRQGSSPLHF. CDR3 in DNA: TGTGCCAGCAGTTTCCGACAGGGTTCATCACCCCTCCACTTT.

The gene calls are TRBV29-1 and TRBJ1-1, with 7 bases identical to TRBD1. Germline values: CDR1 SQVTM, CDR2 ANQGSEA. The length of the CDR3 is 15 residues. Losses at the gene ends were 7 bases for V and 1 base for J; bases not matched to a gene: 12. The CDR3 region has the DNA TGCAGCGCGAAAGGGGGACAGTATGGGAACACTGAAGCTTTCTTT. Translating it yields CSAKGGQYGNTEAFF.

This chain joins TRBV2 and TRBJ2-2; the match to TRBD2 covers 10 bases. CDR3 length: 15 amino acids. Germline CDR1 and CDR2: SNHLY and FYNNEI. The trim removed 7 bases at V and 8 bases at J, leaving 10 bases unmatched. The CDR3, as DNA: TGTGCCAGCACTTGGCTAGCGGGGGAAGGGGGGGAGCTGTTTTTT. Its protein product is CASTWLAGEGGELFF.

About this clone itself: Germline and junction disagree at one end, which may indicate a read error. The gene calls are TRBV7-7 and TRBJ2-1, with D perhaps TRBD2 (6 bases). This CDR3 has 15 residues. Per germline, CDR1 SSHAT and CDR2 FNYEAQ (reference sequence). CDR3: CASSAPGASYNEQFF. The CDR3 region has the DNA TGTGCTAGCAGCGCCCCGGGAGCTTCCTACAATGAGCAGTTCTTC. Together with reference TRBV7-7 and TRBJ2-1, the CDR3 gives the full variable domain: GAGVSQSPRYKVTKRGQDVTLRCDPISSHATLYWYQQALGQGPEFLTYFNYEAQPDKSGLPSDRFSAERPEGSISTLTIQRTEQRDSAMYRCASSAPGASYNEQFFGPGTRLTVL.

The chain joins TRBV5-4 to TRBJ2-1; 9 bases are a match to TRBD2. The V gene's germline CDR1 is SGHNT and CDR2 YYREEE (reference sequence). The CDR3 has 15 amino acids. V shed 0 bases, J shed 3 bases, and the junction held 1 base outside the gene matches. The CDR3 sequence is CASSLGAGGYNEQFF. The CDR3 DNA reads as TGTGCCAGCAGCTTGGGAGCGGGGGGCTACAATGAGCAGTTCTTC.

In DNA, the CDR3 is TGTGCCAGCAGTCCCCCGGGCAGGGCAGCCGGGGAGCTGTTTTTT. As protein: CASSPPGRAAGELFF. J is TRBJ2-2 and V is TRBV6-1, with a possible D match to TRBD1 (5 bases). Germline CDR1 and CDR2: MNHNS and SASEGT. The V gene lost 5 bases and the J gene lost 6 bases, with 16 bases spanning the gap. The CDR3 is 15 amino acids.

This clone was recorded only once. The V call is TRBV9, the J call TRBJ2-1; TRBD1 agrees at 7 bases. This CDR3 is built from 15 residues. Germline trimming cut 0 bases from V and 3 bases from J; bases unmatched to any gene: 3. CDR1 and CDR2 (germline): SGDLS, YYNGEE. The CDR3 DNA reads as TGTGCCAGCAGCGTAGGGGACAGTTACTACAATGAGCAGTTCTTC. This translates into CASSVGDSYYNEQFF.

The chain joins TRBV9 to TRBJ2-5, with 7 bases fitting TRBD2. CDR3 length equals 16 residues. The germline V gene encodes CDR1 SGDLS and CDR2 YYNGEE. V lost 0 bases, J lost 2 bases, and 7 bases stayed unmatched. CDR3 loop: CASSVEPGGRQETQYF. The CDR3 DNA sequence: TGTGCCAGCAGCGTAGAGCCGGGGGGTCGTCAAGAGACCCAGTACTTC.

The chain couples TRBV6-6 to TRBJ2-7; 7 bases are shared with TRBD1. Unmatched junction bases numbered 5, after V lost 5 bases and J lost 1 base. Germline CDR1 and CDR2: MNHNY and SVGAGI (reference sequence). The CDR3 contains 14 residues. The CDR3 DNA follows: TGTGCCAGCAGTACCCAGGGACAGTCCTACGAGCAGTACTTC. Translation: CASSTQGQSYEQYF.

The chain's CDR3 is CASSFTGLRYEQYF. The CDR3 nucleotides are TGTGCCAGCAGCTTCACTGGACTGAGATACGAGCAGTACTTC. This chain connects TRBV11-2 to TRBJ2-7, with D possibly being TRBD2 (5 bases). Germline assignment: CDR1 SGHAT and CDR2 FQNNGV. The CDR3 has 14 residues. V was clipped by 3 bases and J by 4 bases, with 13 bases between them.

CDR3 in amino acids: CATWQGFSEAFF. CDR3 nucleotides: TGTGCCACCTGGCAGGGGTTCTCTGAAGCTTTCTTT. The chain recombines TRBV6-5 with TRBJ1-1, with D possibly being TRBD1 (6 bases). The V gene lost 10 bases and the J gene lost 6 bases, with 15 bases spanning the gap. The CDR3 totals 12 residues. The germline gives CDR1 MNHEY, CDR2 SVGAGI.

This clone appeared once. This chain uses TRBV19 with TRBJ1-1, with D uncertain. The CDR3 totals 12 residues. Trimming pared 6 bases from V and 8 bases from J, leaving 13 bases between. Germline loops: CDR1 LNHDA, CDR2 SQIVND (reference sequence). In DNA, the CDR3 is TGTGCCAGTAGATACGGAGGCCCAGAAGCTTTCTTT. This gives the protein CASRYGGPEAFF.

This chain uses TRBV18 with TRBJ1-1; perhaps TRBD1 as D (6 bases). Germline V CDR1 and CDR2: KGHSH, LQKENI. This CDR3 contains 15 residues. V gave up 1 base and J gave up 4 bases, with 13 bases separating them. CDR3 in amino acids: CASSPRRGRITEAFF. CDR3 nucleotide sequence: TGTGCCAGCTCACCACGCAGGGGAAGGATCACTGAAGCTTTCTTT.

This clone occurred a few times. The chain is built from TRBV4-3 and TRBJ2-1; 10 bases agree with TRBD2. Germline trimming cut 3 bases from V and 7 bases from J; bases unmatched to any gene: 12. The germline V gene has CDR1 LGHNA and CDR2 YSLEER. This CDR3 is built from 17 residues. CDR3 coding DNA: TGCGCCAGCAGCCAGGGGGCAGCGGGGGGGACTTGGAATGAGCAGTTCTTC. Protein product: CASSQGAAGGTWNEQFF.

V and J are TRBV19 and TRBJ1-2; the match to TRBD1 covers 8 bases. Trimming removed 3 bases from V and 8 bases from J; junction bases left unmatched: 5. The CDR3 extends over 13 amino acids. Germline V gene data show CDR1 as LNHDA and CDR2 as SQIVND (reference sequence). CDR3 DNA: TGTGCCAGTAGTATCCGGACAGGGCAGGGCTACACCTTC. This sequence encodes CASSIRTGQGYTF.